The next 5 T cell receptor beta chains were all read from a single sample in a study of OX40 agonist ivuxolimab in advanced cancers. Method: immunoSEQ multiplex PCR; TCRdb's copy keeps in-frame clones and lacks some. The data hold around 20,000 clones, with approximately 88% observed a single time. The sequences come from CD4+ or CD8+ T cells sorted from blood, collected in a trial of the OX40 agonist ivuxolimab. The receptors originated from an adult with an advanced solid tumor such as melanoma, head and neck, liver or kidney cancer.

The chain combines TRBV27 with TRBJ1-2, with a tentative D call TRBD1 (6 bases). V was trimmed by 5 bases and J by 0 bases, leaving 13 bases between them. There are 15 residues in the CDR3. Germline assignment: CDR1 MNHEY and CDR2 SMNVEV (reference sequence). CDR3 loop: CASSGRGAANYGYTF. CDR3 sequence (DNA): TGTGCCAGCAGTGGGAGGGGGGCAGCTAACTATGGCTACACCTTC.

This clone was seen only a few times. The chain carries TRBV5-4 and TRBJ1-1; a weak D match, TRBD1 (6 bases). V gave up 6 bases and J gave up 1 base, with 13 bases separating them. The CDR3 has 14 amino acids. The germline CDR1 and CDR2 sequences are SGHNT and YYREEE (reference sequence). Here the CDR3 reads CASTLGGGNTEAFF. DNA of the CDR3: TGTGCCAGCACCCTAGGGGGTGGGAACACTGAAGCTTTCTTT.

This clone was found a few times. This chain uses TRBV9 with TRBJ2-6; D not resolved. Germline V gene data show CDR1 as SGDLS and CDR2 as YYNGEE. V was trimmed by 4 bases and J by 5 bases, leaving 13 bases between them. The CDR3 covers 15 residues. The CDR3 DNA follows: TGTGCCAGCAGCCCCGAGGCGCGACGGGCCAACGTCCTGACTTTC. It encodes CASSPEARRANVLTF.

The DNA for the CDR3 is TGCGCCAGCAGTGAGGGTGAAAAACTGTTTTTT. This translates into CASSEGEKLFF. The chain links TRBV10-1 to TRBJ1-4; D unresolved. The CDR3 covers 11 residues. Trimming stripped 2 bases from V and 7 bases from J, with 2 bases between. Germline V gene lookup returns CDR1 WNHNN and CDR2 SYGVQD (reference sequence).

The DNA for the CDR3 is TGCAGCGTTGTGCAGGGGTCCCTGAACACTGAAGCTTTCTTT. Translation gives CSVVQGSLNTEAFF. V is TRBV29-1 and J is TRBJ1-1; D may be TRBD1 (6 bases). V dropped 4 bases and J dropped 0 bases, with 12 bases sitting between them. Looked up from germline, CDR1 is SQVTM and CDR2 is ANQGSEA. The CDR3 spans 14 residues.